This T cell receptor beta chain was identified in a study of shared clonotypes between healthy human individuals. Details on this clone: What it recognizes is unknown.

Several immunoSEQ plates held equal portions of the genomic DNA taken from each subset. Repertoires were generated with immunoSEQ multiplex PCR, while TCRdb's copy carries only in-frame clones and drops some. The table has about 1.5 million clones, 95% to 99% seen once. It was into CD45RA+ naive and CD45RA-negative memory subsets that the CD4+ cells were split. V shed 8 bases and J shed 5 bases, with 12 bases lying between them. The CDR3 contains 12 residues. CDR1 is SEHNR, CDR2 FQNEAQ, per germline (reference sequence). Study-wide findings and caveats: Researchers found naive subsets generally carried larger estimated richness than memory subsets.

The sequenced sample was naive CD4+ T cells sorted from blood. The subset was: CD45RA+ positively selected. The rearrangement joins TRBV7-9 to TRBJ1-1, with D possibly TRBD1 on 5 matching bases. The clonotype originates from a man aged 25-45 years in good health. DNA of the CDR3: TGTGCCAGCGTCCAGGGAGGAACTGAAGCTTTCTTT. Translated: CASVQGGTEAFF.